A single sample is the source of the 7 T cell receptor beta chains below, sequenced in a study of cytomegalovirus exposure and HLA in healthy donors. PCR employed 60 Vbeta and 13 Jbeta primers. Sequencing was performed with immunoSEQ multiplex PCR; in TCRdb, only in-frame clones are kept and a portion is missing. Found here are 100,000 to 150,000 clones, around 80% of them singletons; the top ten hold approximately 1.8%. The sample comprised PBMCs. These receptors were taken from a woman aged 45 to 65 in good health and CMV-seronegative.

The chain couples TRBV10-3 to TRBJ1-2, with 7 bases aligning to TRBD1. The CDR3 contains 14 residues. The V segment lost 6 bases and the J segment 0 bases; nucleotides outside the gene matches: 4. Germline V gene data show CDR1 as ENHRY and CDR2 as SYGVKD. The CDR3 sequence: CAISGDRPNYGYTF. DNA for the CDR3: TGTGCCATCAGCGGGGACAGACCTAACTATGGCTACACCTTC.

Of note for this clone: In the same sample, other DNA sequences code for this CDR3. J is TRBJ2-1 and V is TRBV15, with a tentative D call TRBD2 (5 bases). The V end lost 1 base, the J end lost 5 bases, and 9 bases lay between the germline ends. The CDR3 has 14 residues. In germline, CDR1 is LNHNV, CDR2 YYDKDF (reference sequence). As DNA, the CDR3 is TGTGCCACCAGCAGAGCTTCCGGGGACAATGAGCAGTTCTTC. Translation gives CATSRASGDNEQFF.

This clone was recorded a few times. The rearrangement uses TRBV19 and TRBJ2-2; 9 nucleotides align to TRBD1. Trimming removed 5 bases from V and 9 bases from J; junction bases left unmatched: 13. The germline CDR1 and CDR2 sequences are LNHDA and SQIVND (reference sequence). The CDR3 is 16 residues long. The CDR3 DNA reads as TGTGCCAGTAGTCCGGGGACAGGGCGAGTCAAGTGGGAGCTGTTTTTT. It is translated as CASSPGTGRVKWELFF.

The chain links TRBV6-5 to TRBJ1-5; D gene uncertain. Per germline, CDR1 MNHEY and CDR2 SVGAGI. Trimming cost V 5 bases and J 0 bases, with 8 bases left between them. The CDR3 is 14 residues long. The CDR3 protein is CASSAGRSNQPQHF. The CDR3 bases are TGTGCCAGCAGTGCTGGGCGTAGCAATCAGCCCCAGCATTTT.

This clone has a single count. The CDR3, as DNA: TGTGCCAGCAGTTCAGGGGGCAGGTACGAGCAGTACTTC. It encodes CASSSGGRYEQYF. The chain uses TRBV28 and TRBJ2-7, with TRBD1 matching over 8 bases. Germline V gene sequence: CDR1 MDHEN, CDR2 SYDVKM. V shed 4 bases and J 4 bases; nucleotides not matched to a gene: 3. This CDR3 is built from 13 residues. The whole variable domain, remainder taken from reference TRBV28 and TRBJ2-7, is DVKVTQSSRYLVKRTGEKVFLECVQDMDHENMFWYRQDPGLGLRLIYFSYDVKMKEKGDIPEGYSVSREKKERFSLILESASTNQTSMYLCASSSGGRYEQYFGPGTRLTVT.

The genes are TRBV28 and TRBJ2-7; the match to TRBD1 covers 8 bases. CDR3 size: 13 residues. In germline, CDR1 is MDHEN, CDR2 SYDVKM. Trimming took 3 bases from V and 7 from J; bases not matched to a gene: 5. CDR3 DNA: TGTGCCAGCAGTTTGCAGGGGGCAGGTGAGCAGTACTTC. The encoded protein is CASSLQGAGEQYF.

There are a few counts of this clone. J is TRBJ1-5 and V is TRBV15; TRBD1 is a possible D gene (5 bases). This CDR3 has 18 residues. V was pared by 2 bases and J by 0 bases, with 17 bases between. In germline, CDR1 is LNHNV, CDR2 YYDKDF (reference sequence). The CDR3 DNA sequence: TGTGCCACCAGCAGAACCGGGACTGGGCCTTATAGCAATCAGCCCCAGCATTTT. It codes for CATSRTGTGPYSNQPQHF.